Shown below are 11 T cell receptor beta chains from a single sample sequenced in a study of shared clonotypes between healthy human individuals. The data were produced by immunoSEQ multiplex PCR, yet TCRdb's version contains in-frame clones alone and is incomplete. The table lists about 480,000 clones, around 79% of them singletons, with about 12% in the top ten. The specimen was PBMCs. The receptor source for this set is a woman in her forties in good health. Some clones in this sample may be carry-over from other donors' samples.

This clone was counted once. A much larger clone differs by one base, so this may be a read error. The identical CDR3 is also encoded by other nucleotide sequences in the sample. The rearrangement links TRBV5-1 to TRBJ2-1, with 10 bases matching TRBD2. CDR3 size: 17 residues. The V gene end was trimmed by 0 bases and the J gene end by 4 bases; junction bases not matched to a gene: 7. Per germline, CDR1 SGHRS and CDR2 YFSETQ. The CDR3 coding sequence is TGCGCCAGCAGCTTGGAGGCTAGCGGGAGTAGTTACAATGAGCAGTTCTTC. As protein: CASSLEASGSSYNEQFF.

The sample holds one count of this clone. Written as DNA, the CDR3 is TGCAGCGTTTTTCCCCCATTCGGGGGATCTGGAAACACCATATATTTT. Translation gives CSVFPPFGGSGNTIYF. This sequence joins TRBV29-1 and TRBJ1-3; tentative D call: TRBD1 (5 bases). The CDR3 length is 16 residues. Looked up from germline, CDR1 is SQVTM and CDR2 is ANQGSEA. V shed 5 bases and J shed 1 base, with 18 bases lying between them.

This sequence joins TRBV19 and TRBJ1-3; TRBD1 is a possible D gene (5 bases). Trimming cost V 4 bases and J 2 bases, with 15 bases left between them. This CDR3 is built from 16 residues. Germline CDR1 is LNHDA and CDR2 is SQIVND (reference sequence). CDR3 amino acids: CASSTQRGRAGNTIYF. The CDR3 bases are TGTGCCAGTAGTACCCAGAGGGGTAGAGCTGGAAACACCATATATTTT.

This clone was seen only a few times. J is TRBJ1-2 and V is TRBV20-1; D is ambiguous. This CDR3 contains 10 residues. Germline V gene sequence: CDR1 DFQATT, CDR2 SNEGSKA (reference sequence). Trimming removed 6 bases from V and 5 bases from J, with 7 bases in between. As DNA, the CDR3 is TGCAGTGCCATGGAGTATGGCTACACCTTC. The encoded protein is CSAMEYGYTF.

The chain carries TRBV7-9 and TRBJ2-1, with D tentatively TRBD1 (6 bases). The CDR3 loop spans 16 amino acids. Deletions cut 6 bases from V and 0 bases from J, with 15 bases between. In germline, CDR1 is SEHNR, CDR2 FQNEAQ (reference sequence). CDR3 sequence (DNA): TGTGCCAGCAGTGGAAACCAAGGGGGCTCCTACAATGAGCAGTTCTTC. Translation: CASSGNQGGSYNEQFF.

The V and J genes are TRBV28 and TRBJ1-2; no definite D call. Germline loops: CDR1 MDHEN, CDR2 SYDVKM. Trimming took 3 bases from V and 4 from J, leaving 6 bases between them. The CDR3 is made up of 12 amino acids. CDR3 sequence: CASSLQFYGYTF. The CDR3 bases are TGTGCCAGCAGTTTGCAGTTCTATGGCTACACCTTC.

This clone was found a few times. Here the CDR3 reads CASSPRTGSNQPQHF. The DNA for the CDR3 is TGTGCCAGCAGCCCCCGGACAGGGAGCAATCAGCCCCAGCATTTT. The rearrangement joins TRBV7-2 to TRBJ1-5; 8 positions agree with TRBD1. The length of the CDR3 is 15 residues. In germline, CDR1 is SGHTA, CDR2 FQGNSA. After removal of 5 bases from V and 1 base from J, the junction contained 4 bases not matched to a gene.

The chain is built from TRBV7-6 and TRBJ2-3; possible D gene TRBD1, 5 bases. CDR3 length: 16 residues. V was pared by 0 bases and J by 8 bases, with 18 bases between. Germline-derived CDR1 and CDR2 are SGHVS and FNYEAQ. CDR3 residues: CASSLAPAPQGGTQYF. The CDR3 DNA follows: TGTGCCAGCAGCTTAGCTCCCGCGCCTCAGGGTGGTACGCAGTATTTT.

Regarding this clone: Other nucleotide sequences from this sample produce the same CDR3. The chain links TRBV10-3 to TRBJ2-7, with 10 bases lining up with TRBD1. Losses at the gene ends were 6 bases for V and 3 bases for J; bases not matched to a gene: 5. The CDR3 spans 14 residues. Germline CDR1 reads ENHRY; CDR2 reads SYGVKD. The CDR3 bases are TGTGCCATCAGCCCCGGGACAGGGGTCTACGAGCAGTACTTC. As protein: CAISPGTGVYEQYF.

A remark on this clone: At one of its ends the junction is not consistent with the germline gene, which may arise from a read error. The V gene is TRBV20-1, the J gene TRBJ1-2; no reliable D call. This CDR3 contains 10 residues. Germline CDR1 and CDR2: DFQATT and SNEGSKA (reference sequence). The chain's CDR3 is CSAGEYGYTF. As DNA, the CDR3 is TGCAGTGCTGGAGAATATGGCTACACCTTC.

V is TRBV7-8 and J is TRBJ1-6; maybe TRBD1 (6 bases). The CDR3 extends over 16 amino acids. The germline V gene has CDR1 SGHVS and CDR2 FQNEAQ. Trimming left V 1 base short and J 7 bases short, with 14 bases between. DNA for the CDR3: TGTGCCAGCAGCTTAGACCAGGACAGCATGAATTCACCCCTCCACTTT. This encodes CASSLDQDSMNSPLHF.